Detailed here is one TCR beta chain. This sample is drawn from a study of cytomegalovirus exposure and HLA in healthy donors. Amplification used 60 Vbeta primers and 13 Jbeta primers. Libraries were prepared by immunoSEQ multiplex PCR; TCRdb keeps only in-frame clonotypes and omits some of them. The repertoire holds 95,000 to 150,000 clones, with 80% as singletons. Sequencing was carried out using PBMCs. The sequence came from a female donor in good health and CMV-seropositive.

The CDR3 region has the DNA TGTGCCTGGAGCCGGGACTTCTACACTGAAGCTTTCTTT. Protein: CAWSRDFYTEAFF. This rearrangement joins TRBV30 to TRBJ1-1; a possible D gene is TRBD1 (5 bases). Germline assignment: CDR1 GTSNPN and CDR2 SVGIG (reference sequence). The CDR3 has 13 residues. Trimming pared 3 bases from V and 3 bases from J, leaving 11 bases between.